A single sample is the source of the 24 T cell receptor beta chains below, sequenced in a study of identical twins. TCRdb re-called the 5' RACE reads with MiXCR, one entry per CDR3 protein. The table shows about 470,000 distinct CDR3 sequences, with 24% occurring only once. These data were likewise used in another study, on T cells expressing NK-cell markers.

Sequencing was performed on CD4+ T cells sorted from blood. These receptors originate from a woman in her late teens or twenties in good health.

The CDR3 DNA reads as TGTGCCACCAGCCGACCCTCGCAGGGGAACACCGGGGAGCTGTTTTTT. Its translation is CATSRPSQGNTGELFF. This sequence joins TRBV15 and TRBJ2-2, with D perhaps TRBD1 (5 bases). The V gene lost 5 bases and the J gene lost 1 base, with 14 bases spanning the gap. CDR1 is LNHNV and CDR2 is YYDKDF in the germline V gene (reference sequence). CDR3 length: 16 residues. The variable domain in full, completed from reference TRBV15 and TRBJ2-2, reads DAMVIQNPRYQVTQFGKPVTLSCSQTLNHNVMYWYQQKSSQAPKLLFHYYDKDFNNEADTPDNFQSRRPNTSFCFLDIRSPGLGDTAMYLCATSRPSQGNTGELFFGEGSRLTVL.

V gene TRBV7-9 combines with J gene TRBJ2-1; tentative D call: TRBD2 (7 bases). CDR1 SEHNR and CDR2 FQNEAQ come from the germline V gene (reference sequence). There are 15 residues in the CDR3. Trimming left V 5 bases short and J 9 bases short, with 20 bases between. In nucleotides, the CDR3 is TGTGCCAGCAGCCCCCAGGGGCGGGGGTACGGTGAGCAGTTCTTC. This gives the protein CASSPQGRGYGEQFF.

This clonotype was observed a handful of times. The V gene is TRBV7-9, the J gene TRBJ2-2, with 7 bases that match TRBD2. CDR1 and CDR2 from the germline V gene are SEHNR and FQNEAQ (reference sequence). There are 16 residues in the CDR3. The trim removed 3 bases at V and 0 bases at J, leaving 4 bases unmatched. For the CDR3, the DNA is TGTGCCAGCAGCTTCCCCCGGGGGGCGAACACCGGGGAGCTGTTTTTT. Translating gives CASSFPRGANTGELFF.

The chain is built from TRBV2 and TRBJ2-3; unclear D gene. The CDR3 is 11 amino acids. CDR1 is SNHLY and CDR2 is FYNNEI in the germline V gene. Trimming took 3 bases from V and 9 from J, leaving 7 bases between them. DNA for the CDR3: TGTGCCAGCAGTGACAGTCAGACGCAGTATTTT. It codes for CASSDSQTQYF.

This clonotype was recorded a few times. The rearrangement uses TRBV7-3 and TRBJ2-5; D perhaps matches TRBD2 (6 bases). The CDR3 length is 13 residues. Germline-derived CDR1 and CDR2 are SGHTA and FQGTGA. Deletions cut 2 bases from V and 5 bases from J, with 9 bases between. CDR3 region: CASSLLGGETQYF. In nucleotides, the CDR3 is TGTGCCAGCAGCTTACTTGGGGGGGAGACCCAGTACTTC.

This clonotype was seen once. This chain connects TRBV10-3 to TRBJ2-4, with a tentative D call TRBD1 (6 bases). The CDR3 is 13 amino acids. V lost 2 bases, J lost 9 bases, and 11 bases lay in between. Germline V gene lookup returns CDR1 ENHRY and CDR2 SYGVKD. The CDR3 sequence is CAISEEQGAIQYF. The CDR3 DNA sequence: TGTGCCATCAGTGAGGAACAGGGTGCCATTCAGTACTTC.

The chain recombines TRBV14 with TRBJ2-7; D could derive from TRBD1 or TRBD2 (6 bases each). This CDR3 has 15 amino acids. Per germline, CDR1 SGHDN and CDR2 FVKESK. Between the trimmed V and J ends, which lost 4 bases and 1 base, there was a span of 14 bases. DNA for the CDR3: TGTGCCAGCAGCCCACTACAGGGACTTTCCTACGAGCAGTACTTC. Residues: CASSPLQGLSYEQYF. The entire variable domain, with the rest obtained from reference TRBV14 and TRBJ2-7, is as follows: EAGVTQFPSHSVIEKGQTVTLRCDPISGHDNLYWYRRVMGKEIKFLLHFVKESKQDESGMPNNRFLAERTGGTYSTLKVQPAELEDSGVYFCASSPLQGLSYEQYFGPGTRLTVT.

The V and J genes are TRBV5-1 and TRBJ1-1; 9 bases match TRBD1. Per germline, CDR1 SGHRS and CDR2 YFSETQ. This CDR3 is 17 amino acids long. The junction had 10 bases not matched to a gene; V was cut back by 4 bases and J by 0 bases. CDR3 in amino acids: CASSLRDRATMNTEAFF. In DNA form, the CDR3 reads TGCGCCAGCAGCCTCCGGGACAGGGCCACCATGAACACTGAAGCTTTCTTT.

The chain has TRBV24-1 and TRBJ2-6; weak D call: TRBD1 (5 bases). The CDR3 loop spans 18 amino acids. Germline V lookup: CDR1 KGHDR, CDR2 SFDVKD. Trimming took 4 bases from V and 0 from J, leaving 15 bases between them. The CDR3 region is CATSDPSIGASGANVLTF. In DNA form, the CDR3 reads TGTGCCACCAGTGACCCCTCAATTGGGGCCTCTGGGGCCAACGTCCTGACTTTC.

In DNA, the CDR3 is TGCAGTGCTAGAGGACTAGTCTTCAACGAGCAGTACTTC. It is translated as CSARGLVFNEQYF. V usage is TRBV20-1 and J usage is TRBJ2-7, with a weak D call TRBD2 (6 bases). The CDR3 length is 13 residues. Looked up from germline, CDR1 is DFQATT and CDR2 is SNEGSKA (reference sequence). With 1 base removed from V and 5 bases from J, the gap between germline ends came to 12 bases.

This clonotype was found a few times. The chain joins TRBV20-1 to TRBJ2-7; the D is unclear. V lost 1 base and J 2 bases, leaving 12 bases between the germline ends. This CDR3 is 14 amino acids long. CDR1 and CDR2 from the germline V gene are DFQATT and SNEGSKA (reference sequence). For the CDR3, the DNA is TGCAGTGCTAGAGCCCCTTGGGCGACCTACGAGCAGTACTTC. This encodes CSARAPWATYEQYF.

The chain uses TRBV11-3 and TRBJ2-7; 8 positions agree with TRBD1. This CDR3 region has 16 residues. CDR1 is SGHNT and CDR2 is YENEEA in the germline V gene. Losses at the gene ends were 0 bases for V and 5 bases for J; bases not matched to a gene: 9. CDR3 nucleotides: TGTGCCAGCAGCTTAGATCCCGGACAGGGTTCCCACGAGCAGTACTTC. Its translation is CASSLDPGQGSHEQYF.

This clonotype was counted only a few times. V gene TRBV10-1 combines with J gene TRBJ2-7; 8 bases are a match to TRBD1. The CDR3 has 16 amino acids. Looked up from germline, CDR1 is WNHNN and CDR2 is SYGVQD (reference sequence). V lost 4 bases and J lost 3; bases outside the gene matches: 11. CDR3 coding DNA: TGCGCCAGCAGTGGGATACTTACAGGGGGGTTCTACGAGCAGTACTTC. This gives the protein CASSGILTGGFYEQYF.

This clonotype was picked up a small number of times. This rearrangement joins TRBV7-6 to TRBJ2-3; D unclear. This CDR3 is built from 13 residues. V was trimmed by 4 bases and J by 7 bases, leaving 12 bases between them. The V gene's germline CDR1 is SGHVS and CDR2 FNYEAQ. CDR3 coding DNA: TGTGCCAGCAGCTCCCGACTTGCCTATACGCAGTATTTT. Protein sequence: CASSSRLAYTQYF.

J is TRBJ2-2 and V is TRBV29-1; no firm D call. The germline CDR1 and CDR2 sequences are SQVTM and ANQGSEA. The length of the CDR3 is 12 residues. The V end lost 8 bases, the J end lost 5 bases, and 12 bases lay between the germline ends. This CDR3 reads CSCGWPTGELFF. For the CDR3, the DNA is TGCAGCTGTGGGTGGCCGACCGGGGAGCTGTTTTTT.

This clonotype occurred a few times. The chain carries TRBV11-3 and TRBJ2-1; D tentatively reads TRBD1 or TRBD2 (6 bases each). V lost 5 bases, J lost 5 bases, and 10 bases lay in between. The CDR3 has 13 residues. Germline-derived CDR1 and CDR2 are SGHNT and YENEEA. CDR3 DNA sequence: TGTGCCAGCAGCAGGGGGGTTAACAATGAGCAGTTCTTC. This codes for CASSRGVNNEQFF.

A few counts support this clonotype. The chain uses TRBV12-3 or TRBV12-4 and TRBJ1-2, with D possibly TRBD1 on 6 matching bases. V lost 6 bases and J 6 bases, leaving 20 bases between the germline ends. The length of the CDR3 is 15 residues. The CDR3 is CASSRPPGQGNGYTF. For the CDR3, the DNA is TGTGCCAGCAGCCGACCCCCGGGGCAGGGGAATGGCTACACCTTC.

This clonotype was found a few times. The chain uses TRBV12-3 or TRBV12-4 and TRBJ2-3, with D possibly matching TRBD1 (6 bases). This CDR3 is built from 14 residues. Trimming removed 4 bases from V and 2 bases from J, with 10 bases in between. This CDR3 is CASSWAGDTDTQYF. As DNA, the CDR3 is TGTGCCAGCAGTTGGGCAGGGGACACAGATACGCAGTATTTT.

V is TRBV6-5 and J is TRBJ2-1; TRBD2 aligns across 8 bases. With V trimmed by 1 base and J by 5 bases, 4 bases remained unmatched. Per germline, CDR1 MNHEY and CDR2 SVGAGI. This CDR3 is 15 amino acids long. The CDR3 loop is CASSYWAGGHNEQFF. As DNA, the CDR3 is TGTGCCAGCAGTTACTGGGCGGGGGGACACAATGAGCAGTTCTTC.

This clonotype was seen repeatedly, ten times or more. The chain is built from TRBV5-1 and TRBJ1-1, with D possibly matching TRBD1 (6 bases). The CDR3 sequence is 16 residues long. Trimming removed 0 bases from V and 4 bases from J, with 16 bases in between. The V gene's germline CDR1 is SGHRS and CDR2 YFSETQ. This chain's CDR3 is CASSLAAGAWGTEAFF. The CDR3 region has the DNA TGCGCCAGCAGCTTGGCCGCAGGGGCATGGGGCACTGAAGCTTTCTTT.

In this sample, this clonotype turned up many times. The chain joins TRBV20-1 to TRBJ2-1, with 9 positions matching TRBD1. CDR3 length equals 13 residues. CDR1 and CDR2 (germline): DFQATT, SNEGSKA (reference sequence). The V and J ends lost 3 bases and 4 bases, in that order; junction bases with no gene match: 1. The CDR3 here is CSARTGGYNEQFF. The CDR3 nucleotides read TGCAGTGCTAGGACAGGGGGTTACAATGAGCAGTTCTTC.

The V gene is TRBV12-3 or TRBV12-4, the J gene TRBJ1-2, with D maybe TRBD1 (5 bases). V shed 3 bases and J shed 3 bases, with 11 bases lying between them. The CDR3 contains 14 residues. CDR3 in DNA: TGTGCCAGCAGTTTGAACGGGGGTGACTATGGCTACACCTTC. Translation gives CASSLNGGDYGYTF.

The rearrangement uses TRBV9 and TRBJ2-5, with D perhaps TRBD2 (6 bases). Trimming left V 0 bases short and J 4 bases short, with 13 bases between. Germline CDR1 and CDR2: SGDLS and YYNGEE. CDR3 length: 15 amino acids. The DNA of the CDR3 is TGTGCCAGCAGCGTAGGTGGAGGGCCAGCAGAGACCCAGTACTTC. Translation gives CASSVGGGPAETQYF.

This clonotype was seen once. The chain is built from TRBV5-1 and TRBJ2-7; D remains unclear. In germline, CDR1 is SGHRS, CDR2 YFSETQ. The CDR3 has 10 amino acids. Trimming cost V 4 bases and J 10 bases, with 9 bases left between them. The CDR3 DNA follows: TGCGCCAGCAGCGGGGATTTTCAGTACTTC. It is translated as CASSGDFQYF. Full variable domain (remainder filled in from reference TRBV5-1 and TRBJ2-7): KAGVTQTPRYLIKTRGQQVTLSCSPISGHRSVSWYQQTPGQGLQFLFEYFSETQRNKGNFPGRFSGRQFSNSRSEMNVSTLELGDSALYLCASSGDFQYFGPGTRLTVT.